The source of this TCR beta chain is a study of cytomegalovirus exposure and HLA in healthy donors. The CDR3 consists of 15 residues. Between the trimmed V and J ends, which lost 4 bases and 2 bases, there was a span of 15 bases. In germline, CDR1 is MNHEY, CDR2 SMNVEV (reference sequence). The table came from immunoSEQ multiplex PCR; TCRdb's copy has only in-frame clones and leaves some out. The sample yields 100,000 to 150,000 clones, 90% to 97% seen once. The chain has TRBV27 and TRBJ2-7; a weak D match, TRBD2 (6 bases). Specimen: PBMCs. This sequence originates from a man younger than 35 in good health and CMV-seronegative. The CDR3 region is CASSSGGAGTYEQYF. The CDR3 nucleotides are TGTGCCAGCAGTTCCGGAGGGGCAGGGACCTACGAGCAGTACTTC.